This TCR beta chain was documented in a study of cytomegalovirus exposure and HLA in healthy donors. The study, taken as a whole, reports: Later analysis showed TCR association rates varying by HLA locus, highest for DRB1 and lowest for HLA-C. One cluster of highly shared sequence variants probably arose as a sequencing artifact.

As to this clone: Its antigen is as yet unknown.

The PCR was carried out with 60 Vbeta primers and 13 Jbeta primers. Method: immunoSEQ multiplex PCR; TCRdb's copy keeps in-frame clones and lacks some. The table includes under 200,000 clones, roughly 80% detected once. CDR1 is MGHRA and CDR2 is YSYEKL in the germline V gene. The CDR3 consists of 15 residues. V shed 5 bases, J shed 1 base, and the junction held 5 bases outside the gene matches. The source is a female donor in good health and CMV-seronegative. Sequencing was carried out using PBMCs. This chain links TRBV4-1 with TRBJ1-1; TRBD1 aligns across 9 bases. The CDR3 region is CASSVSGQGNTEAFF. The CDR3 DNA sequence: TGCGCCAGCAGCGTATCGGGACAGGGGAACACTGAAGCTTTCTTT.